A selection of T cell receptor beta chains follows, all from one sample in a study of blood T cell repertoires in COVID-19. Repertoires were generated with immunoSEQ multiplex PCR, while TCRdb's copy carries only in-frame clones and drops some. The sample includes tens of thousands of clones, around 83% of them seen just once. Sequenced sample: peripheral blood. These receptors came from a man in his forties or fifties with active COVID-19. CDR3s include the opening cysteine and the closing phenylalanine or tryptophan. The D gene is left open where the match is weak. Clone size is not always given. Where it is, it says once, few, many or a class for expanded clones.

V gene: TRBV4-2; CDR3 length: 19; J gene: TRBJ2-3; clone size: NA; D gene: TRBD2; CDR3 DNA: TGTACCAGCAGCCAAGGAGGTCTAGCGGGGGTCATTAGCACAGATACGCAGTATTTT; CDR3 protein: CTSSQGGLAGVISTDTQYF
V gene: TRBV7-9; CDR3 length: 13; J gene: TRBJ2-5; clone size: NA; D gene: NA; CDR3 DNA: TGTGCCAGCAGCTTACCAGGGCAAGAGACCCAGTACTTC; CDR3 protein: CASSLPGQETQYF
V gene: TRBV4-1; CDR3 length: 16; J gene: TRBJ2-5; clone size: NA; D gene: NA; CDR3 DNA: TGCGCCAGCAGCCAACCCCGGGGTCTCAGCGAAGAGACCCAGTACTTC; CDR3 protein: CASSQPRGLSEETQYF
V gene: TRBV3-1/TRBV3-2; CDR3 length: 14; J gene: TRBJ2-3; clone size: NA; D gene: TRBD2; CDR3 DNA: TGTGCCAGCAGCCCCACTAGCGGGAGCGGCACGCAGTATTTT; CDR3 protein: CASSPTSGSGTQYF
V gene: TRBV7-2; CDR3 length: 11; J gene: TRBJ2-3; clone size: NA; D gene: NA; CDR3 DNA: TGTGCCAGCAGCTCGACAGATACGCAGTATTTT; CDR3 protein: CASSSTDTQYF
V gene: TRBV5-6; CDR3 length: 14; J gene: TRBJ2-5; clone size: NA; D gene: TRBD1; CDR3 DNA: TGTGCCAGCAGCTCGACAGGGGTCGAAGAGACCCAGTACTTC; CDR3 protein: CASSSTGVEETQYF
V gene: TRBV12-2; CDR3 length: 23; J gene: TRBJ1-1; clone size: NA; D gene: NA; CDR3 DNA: TGTGCAAGTCGCTTAAATCCGGGACAGGGGGACTATGGACCTCCCAACCAGAACACTGAAGCTTTCTTT; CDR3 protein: CASRLNPGQGDYGPPNQNTEAFF
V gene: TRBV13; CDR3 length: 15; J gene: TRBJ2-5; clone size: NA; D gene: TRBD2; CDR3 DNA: TGTGCCAGCAGCTTAGGCCTGACTAGCGGGTCGACCCAGTACTTC; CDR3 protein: CASSLGLTSGSTQYF
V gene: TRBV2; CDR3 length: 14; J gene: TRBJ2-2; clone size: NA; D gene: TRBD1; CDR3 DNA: TGTGCCACCCTGGACAGGGAAAACACCGGGGAGCTGTTTTTT; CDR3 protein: CATLDRENTGELFF
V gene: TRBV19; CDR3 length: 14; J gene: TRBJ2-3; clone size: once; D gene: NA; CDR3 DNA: TGTGCCAGTAGTATAGATTATAGCACAGATACGCAGTATTTT; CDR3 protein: CASSIDYSTDTQYF
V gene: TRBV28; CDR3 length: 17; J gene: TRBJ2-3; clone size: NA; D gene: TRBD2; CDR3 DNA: TGTGCCGCCGGACTAGCGGGAGGGATTATCGGCACAGATACGCAGTATTTT; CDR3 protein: CAAGLAGGIIGTDTQYF
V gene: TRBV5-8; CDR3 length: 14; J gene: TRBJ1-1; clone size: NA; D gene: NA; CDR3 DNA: TGTGCCAGCAGCTCACGGGTCTTATACACTGAAGCTTTCTTT; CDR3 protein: CASSSRVLYTEAFF
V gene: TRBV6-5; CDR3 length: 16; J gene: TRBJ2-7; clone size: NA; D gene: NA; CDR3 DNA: TGTGCCAGCAGTTACTCTGGGGCAGGACCAACCTACGAGCAGTACTTC; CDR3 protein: CASSYSGAGPTYEQYF
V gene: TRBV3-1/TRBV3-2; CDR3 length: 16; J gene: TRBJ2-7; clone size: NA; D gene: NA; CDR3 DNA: TGTGCCAGCAGCCAAGACGTCCAGGCGGGCTCCTACGAGCAGTACTTC; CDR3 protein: CASSQDVQAGSYEQYF
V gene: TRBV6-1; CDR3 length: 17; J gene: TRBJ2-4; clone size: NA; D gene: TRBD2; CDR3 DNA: TGTGCCAGCAGTGAAAACCTAGCGGGAGTATCCAAAAACATTCAGTACTTC; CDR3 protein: CASSENLAGVSKNIQYF
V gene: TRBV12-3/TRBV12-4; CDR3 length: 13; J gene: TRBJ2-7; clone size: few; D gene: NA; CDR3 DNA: TGTGCCAGCAGTTTACATCCTGGCTCCGAGCAGTACTTC; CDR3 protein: CASSLHPGSEQYF
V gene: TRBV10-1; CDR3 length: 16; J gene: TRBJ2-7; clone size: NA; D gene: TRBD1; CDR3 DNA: TGCGCCAGCAGTGGGCATTCACAGGGGATCCCTTACGAGCAGTACTTC; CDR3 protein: CASSGHSQGIPYEQYF
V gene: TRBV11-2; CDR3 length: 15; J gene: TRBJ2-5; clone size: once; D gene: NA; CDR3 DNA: TGTGCCAGCAGCTTTAACGAGGAGGTTGGGGAGACCCAGTACTTC; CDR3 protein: CASSFNEEVGETQYF
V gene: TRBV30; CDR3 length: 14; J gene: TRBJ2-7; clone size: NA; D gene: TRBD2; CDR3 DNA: TGTGCCTGGGGGGGACTAGCGGGGTCCTACGAGCAGTACTTC; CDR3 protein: CAWGGLAGSYEQYF
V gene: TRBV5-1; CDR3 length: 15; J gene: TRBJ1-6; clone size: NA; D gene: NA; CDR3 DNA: TGCGCCACGCGGCAGGGGAGCTCCTATAATTCACCCCTCCACTTT; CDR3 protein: CATRQGSSYNSPLHF
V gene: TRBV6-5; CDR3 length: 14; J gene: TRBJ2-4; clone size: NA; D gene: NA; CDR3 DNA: TGTGCCAGCACCATACGCGCAGGGGAGAACATTCAGTACTTC; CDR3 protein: CASTIRAGENIQYF
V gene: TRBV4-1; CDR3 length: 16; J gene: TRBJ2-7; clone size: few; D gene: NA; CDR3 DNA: TGCGCCAGCAGCCAAGACTGGGGGGTGGAGTCGAGGGAGCAGTACTTC; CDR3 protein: CASSQDWGVESREQYF
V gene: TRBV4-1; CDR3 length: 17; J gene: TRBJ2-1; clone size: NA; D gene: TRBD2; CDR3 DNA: TGCGCCAGCAGCCAACCTTCTAGCGGGGGGGGATACAATGAGCAGTTCTTC; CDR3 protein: CASSQPSSGGGYNEQFF
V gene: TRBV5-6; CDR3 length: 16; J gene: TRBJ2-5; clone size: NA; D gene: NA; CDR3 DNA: TGTGCCAGCAGCTTTGATCCGGCGGGGAATGGAGAGACCCAGTACTTC; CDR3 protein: CASSFDPAGNGETQYF
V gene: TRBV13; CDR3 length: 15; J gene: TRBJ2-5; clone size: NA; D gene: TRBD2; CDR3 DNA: TGTGCCAGCAGCCCCCCCGGGATGCGGGGGGGGACCCAGTACTTC; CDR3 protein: CASSPPGMRGGTQYF
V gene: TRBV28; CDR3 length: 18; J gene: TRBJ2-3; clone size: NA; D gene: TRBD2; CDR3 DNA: TGTGCCAGCAGTTTAAGGCCTAGCGGGAGACGAAGCACAGATACGCAGTATTTT; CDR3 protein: CASSLRPSGRRSTDTQYF
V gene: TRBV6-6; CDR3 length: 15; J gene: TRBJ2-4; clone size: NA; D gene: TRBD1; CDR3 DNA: TGTGCCAGCAGCACCGGACAGGGGGCCAAAAACATTCAGTACTTC; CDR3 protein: CASSTGQGAKNIQYF
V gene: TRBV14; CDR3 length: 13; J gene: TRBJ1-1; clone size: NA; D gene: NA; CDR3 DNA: TGTGCCAGCAGCCAAACCAGGGGTACGGAAGCTTTCTTT; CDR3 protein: CASSQTRGTEAFF
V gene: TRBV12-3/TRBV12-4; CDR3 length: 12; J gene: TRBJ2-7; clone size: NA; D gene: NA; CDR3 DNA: TGTGCCAGCAGCGGACTTTTCTACGAGCAGTACTTC; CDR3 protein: CASSGLFYEQYF
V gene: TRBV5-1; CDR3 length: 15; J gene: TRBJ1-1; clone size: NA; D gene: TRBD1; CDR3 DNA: TGCGCCAGCAGAGGACAGGGGGCGGCGAACACTGAAGCTTTCTTT; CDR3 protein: CASRGQGAANTEAFF
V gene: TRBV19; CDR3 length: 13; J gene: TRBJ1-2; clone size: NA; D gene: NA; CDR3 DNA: TGTGCCAGTAGCCCCGACAGAGACTATGGCTACACCTTC; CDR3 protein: CASSPDRDYGYTF